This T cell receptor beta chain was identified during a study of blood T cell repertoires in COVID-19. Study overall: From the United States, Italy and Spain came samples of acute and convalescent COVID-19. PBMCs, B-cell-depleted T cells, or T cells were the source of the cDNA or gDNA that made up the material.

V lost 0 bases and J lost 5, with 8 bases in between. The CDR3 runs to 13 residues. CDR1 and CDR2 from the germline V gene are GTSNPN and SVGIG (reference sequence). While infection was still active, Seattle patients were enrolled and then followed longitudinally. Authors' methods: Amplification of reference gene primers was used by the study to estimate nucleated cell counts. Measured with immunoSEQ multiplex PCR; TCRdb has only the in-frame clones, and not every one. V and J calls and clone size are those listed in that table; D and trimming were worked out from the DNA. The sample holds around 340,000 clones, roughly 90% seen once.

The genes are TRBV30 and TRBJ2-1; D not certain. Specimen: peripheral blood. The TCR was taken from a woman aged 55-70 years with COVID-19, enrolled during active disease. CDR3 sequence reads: CAWSVLVNNEQFF. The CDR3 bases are TGTGCCTGGAGTGTACTTGTAAACAATGAGCAGTTCTTC.